The rows below give T cell receptor beta chains drawn from one sample of a study of T cell changes during pregnancy in multiple sclerosis. Profiled with immunoSEQ multiplex PCR; TCRdb holds only in-frame clones, not every one. The table shows about 83,000 clones, with 90% to 95% occurring only once. The input for sequencing was peripheral blood, taken in the second trimester of pregnancy. The receptor set was obtained from a female donor with multiple sclerosis, enrolled in a pregnancy study. The CDR3 runs from the conserved cysteine through the conserved F or W. D genes are given only for firm matches. Clone size is shown for a subset of rows, as once, few, many or a class of expanded clone.

>TRBV19|TRBD2|TRBJ2-1|NA
TGTGCCAGTAGTGCGGGAGGGATTACGAATGAGCAGTTCTTC
CASSAGGITNEQFF
>TRBV5-1|NA|TRBJ2-7|NA
TGCGCCAGCAGCTCCTACCTTGGTCTAGCATCCTACGAGCAGTACTTC
CASSSYLGLASYEQYF
>TRBV27|TRBD1|TRBJ1-2|NA
TGTGCCAGCAGTTTATCCGGGACAGGGGAAATAAATGTCACCTTC
CASSLSGTGEINVTF
>TRBV2|NA|TRBJ2-1|NA
TGTGCCAGCAGTGACAGGGGTAGCTCCTACAATGAGCAGTTCTTC
CASSDRGSSYNEQFF
>TRBV27|TRBD1|TRBJ2-7|NA
TGTGCCAGCAGTAGACAGGGGGTAACCTACGAGCAGTACTTC
CASSRQGVTYEQYF
>TRBV6-5|TRBD2|TRBJ2-5|NA
TGTGCCAGCAGGCGAACTAGCGGAGAGACCCAGTACTTC
CASRRTSGETQYF
>TRBV6-6|TRBD1|TRBJ1-1|NA
TGTGCCAGCATGGGACAGAGCAACACTGAAGCTTTCTTT
CASMGQSNTEAFF
>TRBV11-3|TRBD1|TRBJ2-2|NA
TGTGCCAGCAGCTCACGGACAGGGGAGGAGGCCGGGGAGCTGTTTTTT
CASSSRTGEEAGELFF
>TRBV28|NA|TRBJ1-3|NA
TGTGCCAGCACCCCGGGGGAGAGGGGCAACACCATATATTTT
CASTPGERGNTIYF
>TRBV30|TRBD2|TRBJ2-7|NA
TGTGCCTGGAGTGGATTTAGCGGGAGGTCCTACGAGCAGTACTTC
CAWSGFSGRSYEQYF
>TRBV30|NA|TRBJ1-3|NA
TGTGCCTGGACACCCGTAAGATTAGTAACTGGAAACACCATATATTTT
CAWTPVRLVTGNTIYF
>TRBV7-9|TRBD1|TRBJ1-2|NA
TGTGCCAGCAGTTCCGGGACAGCCCTTAACTATGGCTACACCTTC
CASSSGTALNYGYTF
>TRBV30|NA|TRBJ1-2|few
TGTGCCACCCGCTGGGCAGGCTCAGGGGGCTACACCTTC
CATRWAGSGGYTF
>TRBV28|NA|TRBJ2-7|NA
TGTGCCAGCAGTTACAACAACGAGCAGTACTTC
CASSYNNEQYF
>TRBV5-1|NA|TRBJ1-1|NA
TGCGCCAGCAGAGGGGACACTGAAGCTTTCTTT
CASRGDTEAFF
>TRBV7-8|NA|TRBJ2-1|NA
TGTGCCAGCAGCTTAGTAATGTCCGCGTTAGACAATGAGCAGTTCTTC
CASSLVMSALDNEQFF
>TRBV30|TRBD2|TRBJ2-1|few
TGTGCCTGGGAGGGCGGGAGGGCCAGTGAGCAGTTCTTC
CAWEGGRASEQFF
>TRBV19|NA|TRBJ2-1|once
TGTGCCAGTAGTCCCGGGATATTCAATGAGCAGTTCTTC
CASSPGIFNEQFF
>TRBV6-5|NA|TRBJ2-3|NA
TGTGCCAGCAGCCGAAGCAGGTGGAGGACAGATACGCAGTATTTT
CASSRSRWRTDTQYF
>TRBV5-1|NA|TRBJ1-1|NA
TGCGCCAGCAGCTTAACTAACCGGGTCCCAGGGACTGAAGCTTTCTTT
CASSLTNRVPGTEAFF
>TRBV4-3|NA|TRBJ1-2|NA
TGCGCCAGCAGCCAAACGGGGGTAAGAGGCTACACCTTC
CASSQTGVRGYTF
>TRBV29-1|TRBD1|TRBJ2-7|NA
TGCAGCGCCGGGACAGGCCTCTCCTACGAGCAGTACTTC
CSAGTGLSYEQYF
>TRBV2|NA|TRBJ1-4|NA
TGTGCCAGCAATCCCGCCGGAGGGGGGGATGAAAAACTGTTTTTT
CASNPAGGGDEKLFF
>TRBV10-3|TRBD2|TRBJ2-1|NA
TGTGCCATCAGTACGGGGACTAGCTCGTACAATGAGCAGTTCTTC
CAISTGTSSYNEQFF
>TRBV30|NA|TRBJ2-7|NA
TGTGCCTCTGACAGCCCTGGAGTCTTC
CASDSPGVF
>TRBV6-4|TRBD1|TRBJ1-2|NA
TGTGCCAGCAGTGACCCGGACAGGGAAGTTCCTGGCTACACCTTC
CASSDPDREVPGYTF
>TRBV18|NA|TRBJ1-1|NA
TGTGCCAGCTCACGGGACACTTCAAACACTGAAGCTTTCTTT
CASSRDTSNTEAFF
>TRBV5-1|NA|TRBJ1-1|NA
TGCGCCAGCAGCTCCCTGGGTTCAGGGGCCTTGACCGAAGCTTTCTTT
CASSSLGSGALTEAFF
>TRBV19|NA|TRBJ1-1|NA
TGTGCCAGTAGTATAGTACTCGAGACTGAAGCTTTCTTT
CASSIVLETEAFF
>TRBV28|NA|TRBJ2-7|once
TGTGCCAGCAGTTGGCTGGACAGCTACGAGCAGTACTTC
CASSWLDSYEQYF
>TRBV19|NA|TRBJ2-3|NA
TGTGCCAGTAGTATAGGACTAGTGATGGCAGATACGCAGTATTTT
CASSIGLVMADTQYF
>TRBV30|NA|TRBJ1-2|once
TGTGCCTGGAGTTGGAGGATCTATGGCTACACCTTC
CAWSWRIYGYTF
>TRBV7-9|NA|TRBJ2-5|once
TGTGCCAGCAGCTTAGGGCCAGGGTGGGAGACCCAGTACTTC
CASSLGPGWETQYF
>TRBV7-7|TRBD2|TRBJ2-1|NA
TGTGCCAGCAGCCCGGGACTAGCGGGAGTCAGTGAGCAGTTCTTC
CASSPGLAGVSEQFF
>TRBV10-2|NA|TRBJ1-3|NA
TGCGCCAGCAGTGAGTCGCCGGGGACTGGAAACACCATATATTTT
CASSESPGTGNTIYF
>TRBV7-6|TRBD1|TRBJ1-2|NA
TGTGCCAGCAGCTTAGGGCCTTCGACAGGGACCTATGGCTACACCTTC
CASSLGPSTGTYGYTF
>TRBV29-1|NA|TRBJ1-1|NA
TGCAGCGTTGAGGAGGGGACTAACACTGAAGCTTTCTTT
CSVEEGTNTEAFF
>TRBV7-3|TRBD1|TRBJ1-1|NA
TGTGCCAGCAGCTCCCAGGGGGGGAACACTGAAGCTTTCTTT
CASSSQGGNTEAFF
>TRBV5-1|TRBD2|TRBJ2-1|NA
TGCGCCAGCAGCCCGAAGGTCCAAGCGGGAAGTTACAATGAGCAGTTCTTC
CASSPKVQAGSYNEQFF
>TRBV2|NA|TRBJ2-7|once
TGTGCCAGCAGTGAACGCAGGGGTGGGGAGCAGTACTTC
CASSERRGGEQYF
>TRBV28|NA|TRBJ1-1|NA
TGTGCCAGCAGTCTCAGGGGCGTCAACACTGAAGCTTTCTTT
CASSLRGVNTEAFF
>TRBV2|TRBD2|TRBJ2-3|NA
TGTGCCAGCAGTGAAGGATTCCTTACTAGCGGGGTTACAGATACGCAGTATTTT
CASSEGFLTSGVTDTQYF
>TRBV27|TRBD1|TRBJ1-2|NA
TGTGCCAGCAGTTCTGGGACAGGGAGCTATGGCTACACCTTC
CASSSGTGSYGYTF
>TRBV4-2|NA|TRBJ2-7|NA
TGTGCCAGCAGCCGCAGGGGCCCTCTCTACGAGCAGTACTTC
CASSRRGPLYEQYF
>TRBV11-2|NA|TRBJ1-1|NA
TGTGCCAGCAGCTTATTTCCTTCGAACACTGAAGCTTTCTTT
CASSLFPSNTEAFF
>TRBV5-1|TRBD1|TRBJ1-1|NA
TGCGCCAGCAGCTTGGTTTTCAGGGGGCAACGGAACACTGAAGCTTTCTTT
CASSLVFRGQRNTEAFF
>TRBV6-1|NA|TRBJ2-1|NA
TGTGCCAGCACCGCCGGGGGAGAGCAGTTCTTC
CASTAGGEQFF
>TRBV4-3|TRBD1|TRBJ1-3|NA
TGCGCCAGCAGCCAAGCTACAGGGGGGGACACCATATATTTT
CASSQATGGDTIYF
>TRBV14|TRBD2|TRBJ2-1|once
TGTGCCAGCAGCCAATCCGGGACTAGTTCGTTCTTC
CASSQSGTSSFF
>TRBV5-1|TRBD1|TRBJ2-7|NA
TGCGCCAGCAGCTTCACAGGGGAGGAGCAGTACTTC
CASSFTGEEQYF